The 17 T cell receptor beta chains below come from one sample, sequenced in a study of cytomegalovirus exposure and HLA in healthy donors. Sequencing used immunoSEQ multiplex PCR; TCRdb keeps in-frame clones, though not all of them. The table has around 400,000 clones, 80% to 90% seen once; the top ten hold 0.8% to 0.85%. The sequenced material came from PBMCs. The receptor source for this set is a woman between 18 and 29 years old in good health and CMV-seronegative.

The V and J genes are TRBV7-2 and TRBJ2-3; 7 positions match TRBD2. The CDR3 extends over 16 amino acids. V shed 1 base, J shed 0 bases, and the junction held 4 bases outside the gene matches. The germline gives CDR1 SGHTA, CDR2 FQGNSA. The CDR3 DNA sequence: TGTGCCAGCAGCTTAGGCGCACTAGCGAGCACAGATACGCAGTATTTT. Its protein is CASSLGALASTDTQYF.

The CDR3: CASSLHPGTGTEAFF. The CDR3 region has the DNA TGTGCCAGCAGTCTCCATCCCGGGACAGGCACTGAAGCTTTCTTT. V usage is TRBV27 and J usage is TRBJ1-1, with 8 bases aligning to TRBD1. CDR1 is MNHEY, CDR2 SMNVEV, per germline (reference sequence). The CDR3 extends over 15 amino acids. Trimming at V came to 5 bases and at J to 4 bases, leaving 9 bases not matched to a gene.

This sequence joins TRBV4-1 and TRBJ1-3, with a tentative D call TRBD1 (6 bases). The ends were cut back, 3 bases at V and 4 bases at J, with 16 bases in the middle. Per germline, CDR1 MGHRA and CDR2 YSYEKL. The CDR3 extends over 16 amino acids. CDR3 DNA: TGCGCCAGCAGCCAGAGACAGGTGGCGGCCGGAAACACCATATATTTT. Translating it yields CASSQRQVAAGNTIYF.

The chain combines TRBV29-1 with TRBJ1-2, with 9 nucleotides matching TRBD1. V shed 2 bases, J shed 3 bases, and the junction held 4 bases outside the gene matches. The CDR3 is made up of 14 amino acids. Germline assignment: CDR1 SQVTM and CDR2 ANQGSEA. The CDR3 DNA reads TGCAGCGTTGAATCCGGGACAGGGTACTATGGCTACACCTTC. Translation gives CSVESGTGYYGYTF.

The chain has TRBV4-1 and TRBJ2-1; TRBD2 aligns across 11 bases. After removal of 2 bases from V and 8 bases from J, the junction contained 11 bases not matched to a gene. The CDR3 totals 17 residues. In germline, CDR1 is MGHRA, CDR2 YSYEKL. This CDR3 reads CASSQLSGGAGFDEQFF. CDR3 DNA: TGCGCCAGCAGCCAACTTAGCGGGGGGGCCGGATTCGATGAGCAGTTCTTC.

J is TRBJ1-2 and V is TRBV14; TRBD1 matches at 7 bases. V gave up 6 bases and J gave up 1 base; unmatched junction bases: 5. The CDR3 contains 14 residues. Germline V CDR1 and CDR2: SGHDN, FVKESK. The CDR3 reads CASSLGQVNYGYTF. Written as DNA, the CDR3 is TGTGCCAGCAGTCTTGGACAGGTTAACTATGGCTACACCTTC.

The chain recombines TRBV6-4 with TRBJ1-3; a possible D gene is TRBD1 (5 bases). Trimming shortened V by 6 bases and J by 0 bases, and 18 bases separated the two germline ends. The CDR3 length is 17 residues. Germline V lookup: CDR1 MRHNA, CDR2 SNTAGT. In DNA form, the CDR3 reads TGTGCCAGCAGGGCCGACAGTCACCTTCACTCTGGAAACACCATATATTTT. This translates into CASRADSHLHSGNTIYF.

In DNA, the CDR3 is TGTGCCAGCACGGCAGGTACCTACGAGCAGTACTTC. This sequence encodes CASTAGTYEQYF. The gene calls are TRBV28 and TRBJ2-7; no definite D call. The germline CDR1 and CDR2 sequences are MDHEN and SYDVKM. CDR3 length equals 12 residues. With 7 bases removed from V and 2 bases from J, the gap between germline ends came to 9 bases.

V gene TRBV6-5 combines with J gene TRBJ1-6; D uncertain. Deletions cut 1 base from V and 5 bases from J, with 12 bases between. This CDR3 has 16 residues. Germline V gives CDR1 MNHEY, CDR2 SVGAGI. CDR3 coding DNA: TGTGCCAGCAGTTACTTTCCCTTGGCGGATAATTCACCCCTCCACTTT. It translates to CASSYFPLADNSPLHF.

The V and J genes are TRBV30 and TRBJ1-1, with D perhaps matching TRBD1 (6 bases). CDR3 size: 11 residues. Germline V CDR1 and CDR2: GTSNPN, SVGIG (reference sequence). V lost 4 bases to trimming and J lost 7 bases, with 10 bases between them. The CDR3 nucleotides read TGTGCCTGGACGGACAGTATTGAAGCTTTCTTT. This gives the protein CAWTDSIEAFF.

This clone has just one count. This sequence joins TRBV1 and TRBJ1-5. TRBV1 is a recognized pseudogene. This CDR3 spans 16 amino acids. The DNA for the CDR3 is TGCACCAGCAGCCAAGTCGAAGGGAGTCGTTTCCAGCCCCAGCATTTT. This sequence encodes CTSSQVEGSRFQPQHF.

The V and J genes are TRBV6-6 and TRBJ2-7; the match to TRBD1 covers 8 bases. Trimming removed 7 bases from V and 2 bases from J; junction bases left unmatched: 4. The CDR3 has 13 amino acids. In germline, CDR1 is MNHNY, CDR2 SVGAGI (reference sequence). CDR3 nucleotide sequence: TGTGCCAGCAACAGGGGGAGCACCTACGAGCAGTACTTC. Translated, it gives CASNRGSTYEQYF.

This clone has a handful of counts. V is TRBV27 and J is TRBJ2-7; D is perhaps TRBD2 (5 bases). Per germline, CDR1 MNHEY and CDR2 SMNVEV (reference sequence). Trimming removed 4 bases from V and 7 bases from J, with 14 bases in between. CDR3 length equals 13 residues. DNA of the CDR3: TGTGCCAGCAGTTATAGCGTATCGGGAGAGCAGTACTTC. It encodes CASSYSVSGEQYF.

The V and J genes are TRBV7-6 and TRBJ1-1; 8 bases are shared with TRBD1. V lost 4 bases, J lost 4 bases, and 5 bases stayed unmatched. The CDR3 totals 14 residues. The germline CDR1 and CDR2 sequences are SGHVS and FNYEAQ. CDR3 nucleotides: TGTGCCAGCAGCTCAGACAGGGGAGTCACTGAAGCTTTCTTT. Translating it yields CASSSDRGVTEAFF.

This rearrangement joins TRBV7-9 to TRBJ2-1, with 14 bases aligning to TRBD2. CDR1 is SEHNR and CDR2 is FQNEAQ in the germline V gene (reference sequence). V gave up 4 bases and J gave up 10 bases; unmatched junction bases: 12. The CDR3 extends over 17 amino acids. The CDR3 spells CASSSYRGLAGDNEQFF. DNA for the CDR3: TGTGCCAGCAGCTCCTACAGGGGACTAGCGGGAGATAACGAGCAGTTCTTC.

CDR3 nucleotide sequence: TGCGCCAGCGCAGAACGTAACACAGATACGCAGTATTTT. Its translation: CASAERNTDTQYF. The chain links TRBV5-1 to TRBJ2-3; D remains ambiguous. CDR3 length: 13 residues. Germline lookup yields CDR1 SGHRS and CDR2 YFSETQ. V gave up 7 bases and J gave up 2 bases, with 11 bases separating them.

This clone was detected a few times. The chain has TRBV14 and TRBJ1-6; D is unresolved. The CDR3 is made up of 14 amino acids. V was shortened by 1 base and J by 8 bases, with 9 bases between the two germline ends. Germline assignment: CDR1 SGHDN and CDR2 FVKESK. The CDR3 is CASSQGREYSPLHF. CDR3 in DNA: TGTGCCAGCAGCCAAGGACGGGAGTATTCACCCCTCCACTTT.